This TCR beta chain comes out of a study of cytomegalovirus exposure and HLA in healthy donors. At the level of the study: Of several hundred genotyped donors, roughly 80% grouped in the Caucasian-associated ancestry cluster.

Amplification used 60 Vbeta primers and 13 Jbeta primers. The protocol was immunoSEQ multiplex PCR, while the TCRdb copy is restricted to in-frame clones and leaves out a portion. This sample has some 170,000 clones, with 78% found just once. Overall study results and limits: Of the V segments, some could not be distinguished, including TRBV6-2 and TRBV6-3, and were excluded. A missense variant in DCLRE1C was later tied to TCR beta V- and J-gene trimming.

This CDR3 region has 15 residues. Germline lookup yields CDR1 MNHNS and CDR2 SASEGT. At sampling all donors were nominally healthy, likely with unrecorded immune exposures. This clone has only one observation. What it recognizes is unknown. Mismatch with germline at one junction end may stem from a read error. The clonotype originates from a female donor in good health and CMV-seronegative. The rearrangement links TRBV6-1 to TRBJ2-3; TRBD2 aligns across 10 bases. Sequences were obtained from PBMCs. CDR3 region: CASSEAGGPSDTQYF. Here the CDR3 DNA reads TGTGCCAGCAGCGAAGCGGGGGGGCCATCAGATACGCAGTATTTT.